The 13 T cell receptor beta chains below all came from one sample that was sequenced in a study of cytomegalovirus exposure and HLA in healthy donors. The PCR made use of 60 Vbeta and 13 Jbeta primers. The data were produced by immunoSEQ multiplex PCR, yet TCRdb's version contains in-frame clones alone and is incomplete. This table holds 170,000 or so clones, roughly 79% found once. Sequencing was done on a sample of PBMCs. The receptor source for this set is a woman aged 45-59 years in good health and CMV-seropositive.

The chain employs TRBV7-8 and TRBJ2-2; a weak D match, TRBD2 (5 bases). V was pared by 5 bases and J by 6 bases, with 13 bases between. The germline V gene encodes CDR1 SGHVS and CDR2 FQNEAQ. This CDR3 spans 14 amino acids. DNA for the CDR3: TGTGCCAGCAGCCCAACGTGGGAGCCCGGGGAGCTGTTTTTT. Amino acids: CASSPTWEPGELFF.

The CDR3 DNA follows: TGTGCCAGCAGCTCCGGGACAGGGGGCGCGGTAGGAGAAAAACTGTTTTTT. Protein: CASSSGTGGAVGEKLFF. The chain is built from TRBV7-9 and TRBJ1-4; 12 bases fit TRBD1. V was clipped by 4 bases and J by 8 bases; unmatched bases: 11. The CDR3 is 17 amino acids. Germline CDR1 reads SEHNR; CDR2 reads FQNEAQ (reference sequence).

V gene TRBV6-5 combines with J gene TRBJ1-2; 9 nucleotides match TRBD1. Germline CDR1 reads MNHEY; CDR2 reads SVGAGI. The J segment lost 8 bases and the V segment lost 7 bases, leaving 5 bases of the junction unmatched. The CDR3 contains 12 residues. The DNA of the CDR3 is TGTGCCAGCACGGGACAGGGCTTCGGCTACACCTTC. As protein: CASTGQGFGYTF.

This clone was counted only a few times. CDR3 protein: CASSGPGQGGLSYEQYF. The CDR3 DNA is TGCGCCAGCAGTGGGCCGGGACAGGGGGGACTGTCCTACGAGCAGTACTTC. This sequence joins TRBV10-2 and TRBJ2-7, with 11 bases matching TRBD1. The junction had 9 bases not matched to a gene; V was cut back by 4 bases and J by 1 base. This CDR3 has 17 amino acids. Germline lookup yields CDR1 WSHSY and CDR2 SAAADI.

The V gene is TRBV28, the J gene TRBJ2-7; 8 bases fit TRBD1. V was pared by 3 bases and J by 1 base, with 5 bases of the junction left unmatched. Germline-derived CDR1 and CDR2 are MDHEN and SYDVKM. This CDR3 contains 15 residues. The chain's CDR3 is CASSLGTGGSYEQYF. In DNA, the CDR3 is TGTGCCAGCAGTTTGGGGACAGGCGGATCCTACGAGCAGTACTTC.

The gene calls are TRBV30 and TRBJ2-7, with D unresolved. CDR3 length: 13 amino acids. Germline lookup yields CDR1 GTSNPN and CDR2 SVGIG (reference sequence). Trimming left V 0 bases short and J 2 bases short, with 8 bases between. The CDR3 DNA reads TGTGCCTGGAGTGTGGGCGCCCCCTACGAGCAGTACTTC. Amino acids: CAWSVGAPYEQYF.

The chain couples TRBV9 to TRBJ1-2, with 9 bases that match TRBD1. Per germline, CDR1 SGDLS and CDR2 YYNGEE. The CDR3 has 15 amino acids. Trimming cost V 4 bases and J 4 bases; bases outside gene matches: 8. CDR3 region: CASSPRDRDAYGYTF. The CDR3 bases are TGTGCCAGCAGCCCCCGGGACAGGGATGCCTATGGCTACACCTTC.

The rearrangement joins TRBV7-2 to TRBJ1-2, with D perhaps matching TRBD1 (6 bases). This CDR3 region has 15 residues. Germline CDR1 reads SGHTA; CDR2 reads FQGNSA. V lost 5 bases, J lost 6 bases, and 19 bases lay in between. CDR3 in DNA: TGTGCCAGCAGCCTCAGGCCGCAGGGGCAGGATGGCTACACCTTC. It codes for CASSLRPQGQDGYTF.

This clone was counted a few times. This chain joins TRBV6-1 and TRBJ1-1; TRBD1 might be the D (5 bases). V dropped 1 base and J dropped 8 bases, with 11 bases sitting between them. This CDR3 is 13 amino acids long. Germline CDR1 is MNHNS and CDR2 is SASEGT. The CDR3 spells CASSEEGLAEAFF. For the CDR3, the DNA is TGTGCCAGCAGTGAAGAGGGACTTGCCGAAGCTTTCTTT.

The rearrangement links TRBV6-6 to TRBJ1-1, with 10 bases fitting TRBD1. The CDR3 contains 15 residues. Germline V gene sequence: CDR1 MNHNY, CDR2 SVGAGI (reference sequence). The V and J ends lost 7 bases and 1 base, in that order; junction bases with no gene match: 6. CDR3 nucleotides: TGTGCCAGCACGTCGCGGACAGGGGGGAACACTGAAGCTTTCTTT. As protein: CASTSRTGGNTEAFF.

On this clone: Other DNA sequences in this sample translate to the same CDR3. The chain joins TRBV4-3 to TRBJ1-1; 7 bases are shared with TRBD1. The CDR3 spans 14 residues. Germline V gene sequence: CDR1 LGHNA, CDR2 YSLEER. J was trimmed by 5 bases and V by 0 bases; bases with no gene match: 3. For the CDR3, the DNA is TGCGCCAGCAGCCAAGAGACAGGGCGGACTGAAGCTTTCTTT. Its translation: CASSQETGRTEAFF.

The CDR3 spells CASSQAVGNTIYF. CDR3 sequence (DNA): TGCGCCAGCAGCCAGGCGGTTGGAAACACCATATATTTT. The rearrangement links TRBV4-3 to TRBJ1-3; D is uncertain. Germline values: CDR1 LGHNA, CDR2 YSLEER. The CDR3 sequence is 13 residues long. The V gene lost 3 bases and the J gene lost 3 bases, with 6 bases spanning the gap.

The chain uses TRBV10-3 and TRBJ1-1, with TRBD1 identical over 7 bases. The length of the CDR3 is 14 residues. J was trimmed by 0 bases and V by 6 bases; bases with no gene match: 4. Per germline, CDR1 ENHRY and CDR2 SYGVKD. This CDR3 reads CAIRATGMNTEAFF. CDR3 DNA: TGTGCCATCAGGGCGACAGGGATGAACACTGAAGCTTTCTTT.